These 8 T cell receptor beta chains came from one sample sequenced in a study of blood T cell repertoires in COVID-19. Only in-frame clones appear in the TCRdb table, and some are missing; sequencing was by immunoSEQ multiplex PCR. The table records roughly 250,000 clones, approximately 83% of them present only once. Sequencing used peripheral blood. These receptors were taken from a human donor in a cohort sampled during active COVID-19.

V and J are TRBV5-1 and TRBJ1-1; 8 bases agree with TRBD1. CDR3 length equals 13 residues. J lost 6 bases, V lost 3 bases, and 4 bases had no gene match. Germline CDR1 SGHRS, CDR2 YFSETQ. CDR3 amino acids: CASSSPGQAEAFF. The CDR3 bases are TGCGCCAGCAGCTCACCGGGACAGGCTGAAGCTTTCTTT.

V is TRBV5-1 and J is TRBJ1-1; maybe TRBD1 (6 bases). The V gene lost 7 bases and the J gene lost 0 bases, with 13 bases spanning the gap. This CDR3 has 14 residues. From germline, CDR1 is SGHRS and CDR2 YFSETQ. In nucleotides, the CDR3 is TGCGCCAGCTTACCGGACAGTTTGAACACTGAAGCTTTCTTT. Its translation is CASLPDSLNTEAFF.

This clone was seen only once. The genes are TRBV11-2 and TRBJ1-3, with D hard to call. CDR1 SGHAT and CDR2 FQNNGV come from the germline V gene. The CDR3 has 17 amino acids. Deletions cut 4 bases from V and 3 bases from J, with 19 bases between. The CDR3 reads CASSSLSTLRGGNTIYF. CDR3 bases: TGTGCCAGCAGCTCCCTTTCGACACTCCGGGGTGGAAACACCATATATTTT.

This clone was seen a single time. CDR3 region: CASSRQVLHNQPQHF. CDR3 coding DNA: TGTGCCAGCAGCCGACAGGTCTTACACAATCAGCCCCAGCATTTT. The V call is TRBV6-6, the J call TRBJ1-5; weak D call: TRBD1 (6 bases). V shed 6 bases and J shed 3 bases, with 15 bases lying between them. From germline, CDR1 is MNHNY and CDR2 SVGAGI (reference sequence). There are 15 residues in the CDR3.

This chain connects TRBV28 to TRBJ1-5; D is perhaps TRBD1 (6 bases). Trimming pared 5 bases from V and 5 bases from J, leaving 13 bases between. The CDR3 length is 14 residues. Germline loops: CDR1 MDHEN, CDR2 SYDVKM. CDR3 bases: TGTGCCAGCAGTCAATTACCAGGGGATCAGCCCCAGCATTTT. This codes for CASSQLPGDQPQHF.

This sequence joins TRBV11-2 and TRBJ1-1; D remains ambiguous. V was cut by 4 bases and J by 8 bases, with 5 bases left in between. The germline gives CDR1 SGHAT, CDR2 FQNNGV. The CDR3 is 10 amino acids. The CDR3 sequence: CASSSREAFF. CDR3 nucleotide sequence: TGTGCCAGCAGCTCCAGAGAAGCTTTCTTT.

This chain uses TRBV6-5 with TRBJ1-5, with D perhaps TRBD1 (6 bases). Germline loops: CDR1 MNHEY, CDR2 SVGAGI. This CDR3 has 14 residues. V was trimmed by 6 bases and J by 3 bases, leaving 12 bases between them. This CDR3 is CASSRDIYNQPQHF. In nucleotides, the CDR3 is TGTGCCAGCAGCCGGGACATCTACAATCAGCCCCAGCATTTT.

This clone was seen a single time. The chain uses TRBV19 and TRBJ1-1; 8 bases line up with TRBD1. CDR3 length: 13 amino acids. Trimming took 4 bases from V and 7 from J; bases not matched to a gene: 5. The V gene's germline CDR1 is LNHDA and CDR2 SQIVND (reference sequence). The CDR3 DNA sequence: TGTGCCAGTAGTACCGGACAGGGAAGTGAAGCTTTCTTT. Amino acids: CASSTGQGSEAFF.